A selection of T cell receptor beta chains follows, all from one sample in a study of CD8 T cells in Susac syndrome. From the immunoSEQ multiplex PCR reads, TCRdb called clonotypes with MiXCR, one entry per CDR3 protein. This table holds around 190,000 distinct CDR3 sequences, roughly 92% found once. Sequences were obtained from CD4+ T cells from PBMCs. The source of these receptors is a human donor in good health. CDR3s include the opening cysteine and the closing phenylalanine or tryptophan. A D gene is named only where the DNA matches it firmly.

V	length	D	J	CDR3	DNA
TRBV6-1	13	TRBD1	TRBJ1-4	CASSRDRGWKLFF	TGTGCCAGCAGCCGCGACAGGGGATGGAAACTGTTTTTT
TRBV2	13	TRBD1	TRBJ1-2	CASSPGQIYGYTF	TGTGCCAGCAGTCCGGGACAGATCTATGGCTACACCTTC
TRBV6-5	12	.	TRBJ1-5	CASSFRNQPQHF	TGTGCCAGCAGTTTCAGAAATCAGCCCCAGCATTTT
TRBV5-1	16	TRBD2	TRBJ2-1	CASSSNLAGGWNEQFF	TGCGCCAGCAGCTCCAACCTAGCGGGGGGTTGGAATGAGCAGTTCTTC
TRBV10-3	13	.	TRBJ2-3	CAIRIGTTDTQYF	TGTGCCATACGGATCGGGACTACAGATACGCAGTATTTT
TRBV28	16	.	TRBJ1-5	CASSSVFRDSNQPQHF	TGTGCCAGCAGTTCAGTCTTCCGGGATAGCAATCAGCCCCAGCATTTT
TRBV5-1	18	.	TRBJ1-1	CASSFRAAPGHMNTEAFF	TGCGCCAGCAGCTTTAGGGCCGCCCCTGGACACATGAACACTGAAGCTTTCTTT
TRBV10-3	13	.	TRBJ2-7	CAISVERQGEQYF	TGTGCCATCAGTGTGGAGCGGCAGGGCGAGCAGTACTTC
TRBV9	13	.	TRBJ2-3	CASSARIADTQYF	TGTGCCAGCAGCGCCCGGATAGCAGATACGCAGTATTTT
TRBV5-1	15	.	TRBJ2-3	CASSLASGSTDTQYF	TGTGCCAGCAGCTTAGCTTCGGGCAGCACAGATACGCAGTATTTT
TRBV19	14	TRBD1	TRBJ2-3	CASSIRQGPRTQYF	TGTGCCAGTAGTATCAGACAGGGGCCGCGTACGCAGTATTTT
TRBV3-1	17	.	TRBJ2-4	CASSQDKRDRAKNIQYF	TGTGCCAGCAGCCAAGATAAAAGGGACCGAGCCAAAAACATTCAGTACTTC
TRBV24-1	13	.	TRBJ2-3	CATSDGGLRAQYF	TGTGCCACCAGTGATGGGGGGTTGCGGGCGCAGTATTTT